Below, 17 T cell receptor beta chains from the same sample are listed, as sequenced in a study of blood T cell repertoires in COVID-19. Profiled with immunoSEQ multiplex PCR; TCRdb holds only in-frame clones, not every one. The table has approximately 220,000 clones, about 88% seen once. The specimen was PBMCs or T cells enriched from blood (not recorded which). The receptors shown here come from a woman in her 30s who had recovered from COVID-19.

This chain connects TRBV7-3 to TRBJ2-1, with 10 nucleotides matching TRBD2. J lost 1 base, V lost 5 bases, and 5 bases had no gene match. The CDR3 sequence is 16 residues long. Germline assignment: CDR1 SGHTA and CDR2 FQGTGA. CDR3 residues: CASSPAGGSSYNEQFF. CDR3 in DNA: TGTGCCAGCAGCCCAGCGGGGGGGTCGTCCTACAATGAGCAGTTCTTC.

This clone was seen just once. This chain connects TRBV12-3 or TRBV12-4 to TRBJ1-2; D uncertain. The V end was cut by 6 bases, the J end by 1 base, with 6 bases between. CDR3 length: 12 residues. CDR3 nucleotides: TGTGCCAGCAGCCAGGTTAACTATGGCTACACCTTC. This gives the protein CASSQVNYGYTF.

The chain uses TRBV4-1 and TRBJ1-6; no reliable D call. This CDR3 has 15 residues. Looked up from germline, CDR1 is MGHRA and CDR2 is YSYEKL. V was clipped by 0 bases and J by 6 bases, with 9 bases between them. CDR3 loop: CASSQDLGANSPLHF. The CDR3, as DNA: TGCGCCAGCAGCCAAGATCTAGGAGCTAATTCACCCCTCCACTTT.

This clone was counted a single time. The rearrangement uses TRBV2 and TRBJ1-2, with a possible D match to TRBD1 (5 bases). The germline CDR1 and CDR2 sequences are SNHLY and FYNNEI. Between the trimmed V and J ends, which lost 4 bases and 8 bases, there was a span of 8 bases. The CDR3 contains 11 residues. The DNA of the CDR3 is TGTGCCAGCAGTGTTAAGGGGGGCTACACCTTC. This codes for CASSVKGGYTF.

The rearrangement uses TRBV7-8 and TRBJ2-1; 16 bases are a match to TRBD2. V dropped 4 bases and J dropped 0; count of bases not matched to a gene: 9. The germline CDR1 and CDR2 sequences are SGHVS and FQNEAQ. CDR3 length equals 20 residues. CDR3 loop: CASSWLGLAGGEGSYNEQFF. The CDR3 DNA reads as TGTGCCAGCAGCTGGTTGGGACTAGCGGGGGGGGAGGGCTCCTACAATGAGCAGTTCTTC.

The V and J genes are TRBV4-2 and TRBJ1-4, with TRBD1 as a possible D gene (5 bases). CDR1 is LGHNA, CDR2 YNFKEQ, per germline. V lost 3 bases and J lost 8, with 10 bases in between. The CDR3 runs to 13 residues. The CDR3 DNA reads as TGTGCCAGCAGCCACCCCTGGGGCGAAAAACTGTTTTTT. The encoded protein is CASSHPWGEKLFF.

This rearrangement joins TRBV4-3 to TRBJ2-3; D remains ambiguous. The CDR3 is 14 residues long. Trimming took off 1 base at V and 2 bases at J, with 7 bases between the two ends. Germline loops: CDR1 LGHNA, CDR2 YSLEER. The CDR3 DNA reads TGCGCCAGCAGCCAAGGCCTAAACACAGATACGCAGTATTTT. This codes for CASSQGLNTDTQYF.

The V gene is TRBV19, the J gene TRBJ2-2, with 13 bases identical to TRBD2. Losses at the gene ends were 4 bases for V and 1 base for J; bases not matched to a gene: 0. Germline V lookup: CDR1 LNHDA, CDR2 SQIVND (reference sequence). The CDR3 has 16 residues. CDR3 sequence reads: CASSRLAGGNTGELFF. The CDR3 region has the DNA TGTGCCAGTAGTAGACTAGCGGGGGGGAACACCGGGGAGCTGTTTTTT.

The V gene is TRBV12-5, the J gene TRBJ1-1, with D maybe TRBD1 (5 bases). Germline lookup yields CDR1 LGHNT and CDR2 FRNRAP. V was shortened by 3 bases and J by 1 base, with 12 bases between the two germline ends. The CDR3 contains 15 residues. CDR3 DNA: TGTGCTAGTGGTTTATTCACAACAGGGAACACTGAAGCTTTCTTT. The encoded protein is CASGLFTTGNTEAFF.

V gene TRBV10-3 combines with J gene TRBJ2-6, with TRBD1 matching over 7 bases. This CDR3 contains 15 residues. Germline assignment: CDR1 ENHRY and CDR2 SYGVKD. The V and J ends lost 5 bases and 2 bases, in that order; junction bases with no gene match: 3. This CDR3 is CAISSGQAGANVLTF. The CDR3 DNA reads as TGTGCCATCAGTTCCGGACAGGCTGGGGCCAACGTCCTGACTTTC.

The chain has TRBV2 and TRBJ1-2, with D tentatively TRBD1 (6 bases). The CDR3 consists of 14 residues. Germline loops: CDR1 SNHLY, CDR2 FYNNEI. V was trimmed by 3 bases and J by 0 bases, leaving 8 bases between them. The CDR3 nucleotides read TGTGCCAGCAGTGACAGGGGTTCTAACTATGGCTACACCTTC. This sequence encodes CASSDRGSNYGYTF.

V is TRBV10-3 and J is TRBJ2-1; 16 nucleotides line up with TRBD2. The germline V gene has CDR1 ENHRY and CDR2 SYGVKD. J lost 4 bases, V lost 4 bases, and 10 bases had no gene match. The CDR3 is 19 residues long. CDR3: CAISGVGTSGGAVYNEQFF. CDR3 in DNA: TGTGCCATCAGTGGTGTAGGGACTAGCGGGGGGGCCGTTTACAATGAGCAGTTCTTC.

The rearrangement joins TRBV29-1 to TRBJ2-5; TRBD2 matches at 10 bases. Germline assignment: CDR1 SQVTM and CDR2 ANQGSEA. V was pared by 8 bases and J by 2 bases, with 5 bases of the junction left unmatched. The CDR3 spans 13 residues. Here the CDR3 DNA reads TGCAGCATAAGACTAGCGGGTCAAGAGACCCAGTACTTC. Amino acid sequence: CSIRLAGQETQYF. Filled out from reference TRBV29-1 and TRBJ2-5, the complete variable domain reads SAVISQKPSRDICQRGTSLTIQCQVDSQVTMMFWYRQQPGQSLTLIATANQGSEATYESGFVIDKFPISRPNLTFSTLTVSNMSPEDSSIYLCSIRLAGQETQYFGPGTRLLVL.

This chain uses TRBV3-1 (or the pseudogene TRBV3-2) with TRBJ1-2, with 9 positions matching TRBD1. The CDR3 is 14 amino acids. Germline CDR1 reads LGHDT; CDR2 reads YNNKEL (reference sequence). Unmatched junction bases numbered 6, after V lost 4 bases and J lost 6 bases. CDR3 DNA: TGTGCCAGCAGCCCTAACAGGGGGCTTAATGGCTACACCTTC. Protein product: CASSPNRGLNGYTF.

This rearrangement joins TRBV5-4 to TRBJ2-7; perhaps TRBD1 as D (5 bases). The V gene lost 4 bases and the J gene lost 3 bases, with 14 bases spanning the gap. Germline V lookup: CDR1 SGHNT, CDR2 YYREEE (reference sequence). The CDR3 consists of 14 residues. This CDR3 is CASSTQGLDYEQYF. DNA of the CDR3: TGTGCCAGCAGCACCCAGGGCCTGGACTACGAGCAGTACTTC.

This chain connects TRBV7-2 to TRBJ2-5; TRBD2 agrees at 8 bases. The CDR3 is made up of 16 amino acids. Germline V gene data show CDR1 as SGHTA and CDR2 as FQGNSA. V trimming: 1 base; J trimming: 2 bases; junction bases outside the gene matches: 6. The chain's CDR3 is CASSLGSAGGQETQYF. The CDR3 DNA reads TGTGCCAGCAGCTTAGGGTCGGCGGGGGGACAAGAGACCCAGTACTTC.

The chain couples TRBV7-9 to TRBJ2-7, with 7 bases fitting TRBD1. The germline CDR1 and CDR2 sequences are SEHNR and FQNEAQ (reference sequence). J was trimmed by 2 bases and V by 5 bases; bases with no gene match: 6. This CDR3 region has 14 residues. In nucleotides, the CDR3 is TGTGCCAGCAGCGGAAGGGACAGCCCCTACGAGCAGTACTTC. Its translation is CASSGRDSPYEQYF.